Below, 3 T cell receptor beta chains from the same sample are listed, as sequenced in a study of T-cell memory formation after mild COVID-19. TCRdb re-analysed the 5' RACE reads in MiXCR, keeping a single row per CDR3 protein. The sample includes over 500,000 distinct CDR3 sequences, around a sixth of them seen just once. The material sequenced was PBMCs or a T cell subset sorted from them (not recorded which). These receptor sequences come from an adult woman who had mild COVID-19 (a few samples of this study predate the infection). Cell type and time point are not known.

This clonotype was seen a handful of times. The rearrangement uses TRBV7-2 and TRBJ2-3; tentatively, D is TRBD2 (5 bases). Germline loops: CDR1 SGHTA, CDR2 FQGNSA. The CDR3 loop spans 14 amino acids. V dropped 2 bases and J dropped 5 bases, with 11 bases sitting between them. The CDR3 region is CASSLNGILDTQYF. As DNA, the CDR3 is TGTGCCAGCAGCTTAAACGGGATTCTAGATACGCAGTATTTT. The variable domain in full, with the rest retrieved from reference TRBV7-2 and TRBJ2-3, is GAGVSQSPSNKVTEKGKDVELRCDPISGHTALYWYRQSLGQGLEFLIYFQGNSAPDKSGLPSDRFSAERTGGSVSTLTIQRTQQEDSAVYLCASSLNGILDTQYFGPGTRLTVL.

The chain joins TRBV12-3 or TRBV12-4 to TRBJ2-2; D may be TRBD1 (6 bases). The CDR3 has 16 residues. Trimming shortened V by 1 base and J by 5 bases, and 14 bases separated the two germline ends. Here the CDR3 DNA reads TGTGCCAGCAGTTTAGGCCCAGGGGCAGTTACCGGGGAGCTGTTTTTT. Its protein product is CASSLGPGAVTGELFF.

CDR3 loop: CASSVGPLSSYEQYF. The CDR3 nucleotides are TGTGCCAGCAGCGTAGGACCTCTTTCCTCCTACGAGCAGTACTTC. The chain is built from TRBV9 and TRBJ2-7; D unresolved. V was cut by 0 bases and J by 0 bases, with 10 bases left in between. CDR3 size: 15 residues. Germline CDR1 SGDLS, CDR2 YYNGEE.